The 24 T cell receptor beta chains below come from one sample, sequenced in a study of blood T cell repertoires in COVID-19. Data came from immunoSEQ multiplex PCR; TCRdb stores just in-frame clones and leaves some out. This table holds tens of thousands of clones, about nine tenths found once. Sequenced material: peripheral blood. The receptors shown here come from a human donor with active COVID-19. The donor label of this sample is uncertain.

The genes are TRBV19 and TRBJ1-5, with D unclear. The V gene's germline CDR1 is LNHDA and CDR2 SQIVND (reference sequence). Trimming took off 7 bases at V and 1 base at J, with 11 bases between the two ends. The CDR3 extends over 14 amino acids. The CDR3 DNA reads as TGTGCCAGTATAAACGGCGGCAGCAATCAGCCCCAGCATTTT. Translating gives CASINGGSNQPQHF.

This clone was picked up a small number of times. The V call is TRBV10-3, the J call TRBJ2-7, with TRBD2 matching over 8 bases. CDR1 and CDR2 from the germline V gene are ENHRY and SYGVKD. The V gene end was trimmed by 10 bases and the J gene end by 6 bases; junction bases not matched to a gene: 14. The CDR3 is 14 amino acids. The CDR3 loop is CATGGGGSQGEQYF. Here the CDR3 DNA reads TGTGCCACCGGGGGGGGAGGGAGCCAAGGCGAGCAGTACTTC.

The chain combines TRBV28 with TRBJ1-6, with TRBD1 matching 7 bases. The CDR3 loop spans 16 amino acids. The germline V gene has CDR1 MDHEN and CDR2 SYDVKM. The trim removed 4 bases at V and 3 bases at J, leaving 6 bases unmatched. DNA of the CDR3: TGTGCCAGCAGTTCCGGGACAGATTTCTATAATTCACCCCTCCACTTT. Protein: CASSSGTDFYNSPLHF.

This clone appeared once. The chain combines TRBV5-4 with TRBJ1-4; 9 nucleotides line up with TRBD1. The junction had 3 bases not matched to a gene; V was cut back by 3 bases and J by 3 bases. Germline CDR1 and CDR2: SGHNT and YYREEE (reference sequence). The CDR3 is 15 residues long. The CDR3 loop reads CASSSDRGSNEKLFF. For the CDR3, the DNA is TGTGCCAGCAGCTCTGACAGGGGGTCTAATGAAAAACTGTTTTTT.

The rearrangement joins TRBV3-1 (or the pseudogene TRBV3-2) to TRBJ2-7, with 10 nucleotides matching TRBD2. This CDR3 contains 16 residues. Germline V lookup: CDR1 LGHDT, CDR2 YNNKEL (reference sequence). J was trimmed by 3 bases and V by 0 bases; bases with no gene match: 5. In DNA, the CDR3 is TGTGCCAGCAGCCAAGATCTAGCGGGAGCTGGCTACGAGCAGTACTTC. This encodes CASSQDLAGAGYEQYF.

The rearrangement links TRBV6-6 to TRBJ2-7; a weak D match, TRBD2 (5 bases). This CDR3 has 13 residues. The germline gives CDR1 MNHNY, CDR2 SVGAGI (reference sequence). Trimming left V 5 bases short and J 4 bases short, with 12 bases between. CDR3 residues: CASSPGSRYEQYF. CDR3 in DNA: TGTGCCAGCAGTCCGGGGAGTAGGTACGAGCAGTACTTC.

This rearrangement joins TRBV11-3 to TRBJ2-3, with TRBD1 as a possible D gene (6 bases). In germline, CDR1 is SGHNT, CDR2 YENEEA. Trimming took off 1 base at V and 1 base at J, with 6 bases between the two ends. The CDR3 has 14 residues. The CDR3 nucleotides are TGTGCCAGCAGCTTAGGACAGGGCACAGATACGCAGTATTTT. Its protein is CASSLGQGTDTQYF.

The gene calls are TRBV9 and TRBJ2-7, with D possibly TRBD2 on 5 matching bases. This CDR3 has 14 amino acids. The germline CDR1 and CDR2 sequences are SGDLS and YYNGEE. Deletions cut 0 bases from V and 0 bases from J, with 7 bases between. The CDR3 is CASSVGGFSYEQYF. The DNA of the CDR3 is TGTGCCAGCAGCGTAGGCGGGTTCTCCTACGAGCAGTACTTC.

The V call is TRBV11-2, the J call TRBJ2-2; TRBD2 matches at 11 bases. The CDR3 spans 16 residues. The germline gives CDR1 SGHAT, CDR2 FQNNGV. The junction had 0 bases not matched to a gene; V was cut back by 2 bases and J by 1 base. In DNA, the CDR3 is TGTGCCAGCAGCTTACTAGCGGGAGGGAACACCGGGGAGCTGTTTTTT. Its protein product is CASSLLAGGNTGELFF.

This clone appeared once. The genes are TRBV4-1 and TRBJ2-1, with 7 bases that match TRBD2. V gave up 1 base and J gave up 2 bases; unmatched junction bases: 8. CDR1 is MGHRA and CDR2 is YSYEKL in the germline V gene. The length of the CDR3 is 17 residues. In nucleotides, the CDR3 is TGCGCCAGCAGCCAAGGAGGGGTAGCGGGCGCCTACAATGAGCAGTTCTTC. Amino acids: CASSQGGVAGAYNEQFF.

The chain uses TRBV12-3 or TRBV12-4 and TRBJ1-2, with D unclear. V was clipped by 6 bases and J by 5 bases, with 7 bases between them. The CDR3 is 11 residues long. The CDR3 sequence: CASRWSYGYTF. DNA for the CDR3: TGTGCCAGCAGATGGAGTTATGGCTACACCTTC.

This chain uses TRBV10-1 with TRBJ2-1; 9 nucleotides agree with TRBD2. The germline V gene has CDR1 WNHNN and CDR2 SYGVQD (reference sequence). This CDR3 comprises 14 residues. J lost 9 bases, V lost 11 bases, and 14 bases had no gene match. The CDR3 spells CAHQWGELAGEQFF. The DNA for the CDR3 is TGCGCCCATCAGTGGGGGGAACTAGCGGGTGAGCAGTTCTTC.

This chain connects TRBV5-1 to TRBJ2-2; D not resolved. Germline values: CDR1 SGHRS, CDR2 YFSETQ. The CDR3 contains 13 residues. V lost 2 bases, J lost 7 bases, and 9 bases lay in between. The CDR3 loop is CASSFGFSGELFF. CDR3 nucleotide sequence: TGCGCCAGCAGCTTCGGGTTCAGCGGGGAGCTGTTTTTT.

This clone was detected only once. The chain has TRBV30 and TRBJ2-3, with D possibly TRBD2 on 7 matching bases. Per germline, CDR1 GTSNPN and CDR2 SVGIG (reference sequence). With 0 bases removed from V and 5 bases from J, the gap between germline ends came to 15 bases. The length of the CDR3 is 15 residues. CDR3 sequence: CAWSVGGGPGDTQYF. CDR3 nucleotide sequence: TGTGCCTGGAGTGTAGGGGGAGGGCCGGGAGATACGCAGTATTTT.

The chain carries TRBV5-1 and TRBJ2-5, with D possibly matching TRBD2 (6 bases). Germline CDR1 and CDR2: SGHRS and YFSETQ. CDR3 size: 15 residues. With 2 bases removed from V and 5 bases from J, the gap between germline ends came to 16 bases. CDR3 region: CASSFRAEGAETQYF. CDR3 coding DNA: TGCGCCAGCAGCTTTCGAGCGGAGGGAGCGGAGACCCAGTACTTC.

The V gene is TRBV14, the J gene TRBJ2-1; 8 bases are shared with TRBD2. Germline values: CDR1 SGHDN, CDR2 FVKESK. The CDR3 runs to 16 residues. The ends lost 1 base at V and 3 bases at J; junction bases unmatched: 5. CDR3 coding DNA: TGTGCCAGCAGCCAAGTTTTAAGCGGGAGCTACAATGAGCAGTTCTTC. Translated, it gives CASSQVLSGSYNEQFF. The full variable domain, its missing parts supplied by reference TRBV14 and TRBJ2-1, is EAGVTQFPSHSVIEKGQTVTLRCDPISGHDNLYWYRRVMGKEIKFLLHFVKESKQDESGMPNNRFLAERTGGTYSTLKVQPAELEDSGVYFCASSQVLSGSYNEQFFGPGTRLTVL.

The rearrangement joins TRBV2 to TRBJ1-6; 10 positions match TRBD1. Trimming took 5 bases from V and 14 from J; bases not matched to a gene: 15. The length of the CDR3 is 16 residues. Germline V CDR1 and CDR2: SNHLY, FYNNEI. CDR3 amino acids: CASSIPGQGEISALHF. In DNA, the CDR3 is TGTGCCAGCAGTATCCCTGGACAGGGGGAAATATCGGCCCTCCACTTT.

This rearrangement joins TRBV9 to TRBJ1-1, with D possibly TRBD1 on 6 matching bases. CDR3 length equals 14 residues. Germline assignment: CDR1 SGDLS and CDR2 YYNGEE. V was clipped by 4 bases and J by 4 bases, with 14 bases between them. The CDR3 DNA sequence: TGTGCCAGCAGCACCGGCCAGGGGCTCACTGAAGCTTTCTTT. Translated: CASSTGQGLTEAFF. The variable domain in full, with the rest retrieved from reference TRBV9 and TRBJ1-1, is DSGVTQTPKHLITATGQRVTLRCSPRSGDLSVYWYQQSLDQGLQFLIQYYNGEERAKGNILERFSAQQFPDLHSELNLSSLELGDSALYFCASSTGQGLTEAFFGQGTRLTVV.

The V call is TRBV5-1, the J call TRBJ2-7; D is perhaps TRBD2 (5 bases). CDR1 and CDR2 (germline): SGHRS, YFSETQ. The CDR3 extends over 13 amino acids. Trimming cost V 4 bases and J 2 bases, with 10 bases left between them. Written as DNA, the CDR3 is TGCGCCAGCAGCACGGACGGGGCCTACGAGCAGTACTTC. Encoded protein: CASSTDGAYEQYF.

This chain joins TRBV5-4 and TRBJ2-7; 8 positions agree with TRBD2. This CDR3 comprises 16 residues. The germline gives CDR1 SGHNT, CDR2 YYREEE (reference sequence). Unmatched junction bases numbered 7, after V lost 0 bases and J lost 2 bases. CDR3 amino acids: CASSLGGGRNTYEQYF. DNA for the CDR3: TGTGCCAGCAGCTTGGGGGGCGGGAGGAACACCTACGAGCAGTACTTC.

The V gene is TRBV24-1, the J gene TRBJ2-1; TRBD2 aligns across 8 bases. The CDR3 sequence is 14 residues long. With V trimmed by 10 bases and J by 0 bases, 4 bases remained unmatched. The germline V gene has CDR1 KGHDR and CDR2 SFDVKD. Written as DNA, the CDR3 is TGTGCCACACAGCGGGGGTCCTCCTACAATGAGCAGTTCTTC. Its translation: CATQRGSSYNEQFF.

The chain carries TRBV7-9 and TRBJ2-5; the D gene is possibly TRBD2 (5 bases). CDR3 length: 15 amino acids. Trimming removed 4 bases from V and 0 bases from J, with 12 bases in between. CDR1 SEHNR and CDR2 FQNEAQ come from the germline V gene (reference sequence). CDR3 residues: CASSYSGLHQETQYF. CDR3 coding DNA: TGTGCCAGCAGCTACTCAGGACTCCACCAAGAGACCCAGTACTTC.

This sequence joins TRBV28 and TRBJ1-3; TRBD1 is a possible D gene (6 bases). Germline V lookup: CDR1 MDHEN, CDR2 SYDVKM. The CDR3 contains 15 residues. The V end was cut by 5 bases, the J end by 4 bases, with 15 bases between. CDR3 residues: CASSQRGGAGNTIYF. The CDR3 nucleotides are TGTGCCAGCAGTCAAAGGGGGGGCGCCGGAAACACCATATATTTT.

J is TRBJ2-1 and V is TRBV29-1, with D maybe TRBD2 (6 bases). The CDR3 covers 13 residues. Germline CDR1 reads SQVTM; CDR2 reads ANQGSEA. Deletions cut 5 bases from V and 5 bases from J, with 13 bases between. The CDR3 bases are TGCAGCGTTACTAGCCCATACCACAATGAGCAGTTCTTC. Translation: CSVTSPYHNEQFF.